This TCR beta chain was obtained from a study of CD8+ T cells in alopecia areata. Investigators isolated RNA and reverse transcribed it into cDNA to act as the sequencing template. Data came from immunoSEQ multiplex PCR; TCRdb stores just in-frame clones and leaves some out. Of 250,000 or so clones listed, roughly two thirds were seen once; the top ten hold 1% to 1.5%. The germline V gene encodes CDR1 GTSNPN and CDR2 SVGIG (reference sequence). The CDR3 is made up of 14 amino acids. Trimming took 2 bases from V and 9 from J; bases not matched to a gene: 7. The chain joins TRBV30 to TRBJ1-6; TRBD1 matches 7 bases. The specimen was CD4+ T cells sorted from blood, collected at week 0. This clonotype was obtained from a human donor with alopecia areata. The CDR3 is CAWSLTGDGSPLHF. The CDR3 DNA reads TGTGCCTGGAGTCTCACAGGGGATGGTTCACCCCTCCACTTT.